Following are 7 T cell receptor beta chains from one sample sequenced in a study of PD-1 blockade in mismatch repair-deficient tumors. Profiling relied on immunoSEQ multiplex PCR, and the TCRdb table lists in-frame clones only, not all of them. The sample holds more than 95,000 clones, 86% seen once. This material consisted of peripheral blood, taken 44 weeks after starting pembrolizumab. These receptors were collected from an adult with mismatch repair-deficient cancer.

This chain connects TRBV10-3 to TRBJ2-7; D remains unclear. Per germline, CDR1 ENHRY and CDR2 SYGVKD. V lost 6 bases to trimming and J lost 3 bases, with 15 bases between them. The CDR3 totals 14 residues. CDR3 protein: CAIRQSSGIYEQYF. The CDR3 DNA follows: TGTGCCATCAGACAAAGCTCTGGGATCTACGAGCAGTACTTC.

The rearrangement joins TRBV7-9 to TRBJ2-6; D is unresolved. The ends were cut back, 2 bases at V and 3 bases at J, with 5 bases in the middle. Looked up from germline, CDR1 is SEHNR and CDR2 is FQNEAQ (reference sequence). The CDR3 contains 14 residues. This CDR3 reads CASSLTDGANVLTF. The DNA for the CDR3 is TGTGCCAGCAGCTTAACCGATGGGGCCAACGTCCTGACTTTC.

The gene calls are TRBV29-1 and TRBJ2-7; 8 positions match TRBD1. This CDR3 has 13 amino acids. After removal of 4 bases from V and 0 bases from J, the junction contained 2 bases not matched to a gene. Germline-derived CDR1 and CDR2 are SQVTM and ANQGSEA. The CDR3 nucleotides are TGCAGCGTTGTGACAGGGGCCTCCTACGAGCAGTACTTC. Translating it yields CSVVTGASYEQYF.

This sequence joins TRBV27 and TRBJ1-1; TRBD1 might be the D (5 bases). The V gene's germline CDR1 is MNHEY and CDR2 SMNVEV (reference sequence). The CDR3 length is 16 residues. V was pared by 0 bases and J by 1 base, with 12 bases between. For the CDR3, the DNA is TGTGCCAGCAGTTTATCTTCTCTGGGGGGGAACACTGAAGCTTTCTTT. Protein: CASSLSSLGGNTEAFF.

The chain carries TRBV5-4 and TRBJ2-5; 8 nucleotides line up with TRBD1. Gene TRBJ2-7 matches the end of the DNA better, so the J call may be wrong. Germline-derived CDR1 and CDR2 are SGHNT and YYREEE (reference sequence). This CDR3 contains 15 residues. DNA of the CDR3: TGTGCCAGCAGCTGGGGGACAGGCCCATCCTACGAGCAGTACTTC. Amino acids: CASSWGTGPSYEQYF.

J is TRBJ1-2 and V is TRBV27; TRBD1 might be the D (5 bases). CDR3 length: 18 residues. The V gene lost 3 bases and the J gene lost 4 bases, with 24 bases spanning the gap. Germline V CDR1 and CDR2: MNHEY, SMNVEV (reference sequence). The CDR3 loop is CASSFFIGQGASFYGYTF. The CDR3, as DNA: TGTGCCAGCAGTTTTTTCATTGGGCAGGGTGCCTCTTTCTATGGCTACACCTTC.

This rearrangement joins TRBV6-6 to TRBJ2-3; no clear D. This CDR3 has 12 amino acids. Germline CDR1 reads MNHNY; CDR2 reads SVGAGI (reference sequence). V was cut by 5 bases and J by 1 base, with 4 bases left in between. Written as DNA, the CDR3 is TGTGCCAGCAGTCCGGGCACAGATACGCAGTATTTT. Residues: CASSPGTDTQYF.